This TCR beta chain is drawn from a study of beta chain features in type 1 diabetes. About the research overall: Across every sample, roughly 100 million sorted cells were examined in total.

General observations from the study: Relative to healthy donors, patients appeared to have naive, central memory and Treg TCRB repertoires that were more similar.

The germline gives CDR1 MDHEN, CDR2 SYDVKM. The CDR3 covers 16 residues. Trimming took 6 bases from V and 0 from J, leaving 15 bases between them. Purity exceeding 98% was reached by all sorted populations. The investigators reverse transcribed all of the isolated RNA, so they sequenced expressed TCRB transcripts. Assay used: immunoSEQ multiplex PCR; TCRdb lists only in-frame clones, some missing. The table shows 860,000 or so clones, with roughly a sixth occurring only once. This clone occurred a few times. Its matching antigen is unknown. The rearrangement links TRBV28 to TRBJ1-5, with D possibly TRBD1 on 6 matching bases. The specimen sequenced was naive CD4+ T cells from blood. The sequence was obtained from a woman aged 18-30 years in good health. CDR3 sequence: CASSKHRVYSNQPQHF. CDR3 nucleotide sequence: TGTGCCAGCAGCAAACACAGGGTCTATAGCAATCAGCCCCAGCATTTT. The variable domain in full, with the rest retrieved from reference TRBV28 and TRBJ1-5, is DVKVTQSSRYLVKRTGEKVFLECVQDMDHENMFWYRQDPGLGLRLIYFSYDVKMKEKGDIPEGYSVSREKKERFSLILESASTNQTSMYLCASSKHRVYSNQPQHFGDGTRLSIL.